Below are 20 T cell receptor beta chains sequenced from a single sample in a study of a mutant IDH1 vaccine in newly diagnosed glioma (dated by TCRdb to the early 2020s). No antigen has been identified for these receptors. The method behind the library was the immunoSEQ multiplex PCR assay. Held by TCRdb, this immuneACCESS table contains in-frame sequences only and omits some clones. Under half of the omission traces to an unresolved V gene where checked; the cause of the rest is unknown. The sample table contains about 68,000 clones; only one count was recorded for around 82% of them. The biggest ten clones account for over 9.5% of the sample. Read against the paper, the sample's time point label means: week 35, safety follow-up. Each vaccine dose was 300 ug of a 20-mer mutant IDH1 peptide in Montanide, given subcutaneously with topical imiquimod. The sequencing used PBMCs, collected from a glioma patient whose treatment included an IDH1 peptide vaccine. These receptors originate from a man between 18 and 29 years old with glioma.

The chain joins TRBV4-3 to TRBJ1-5; D not resolved. The CDR3 covers 13 residues. CDR1 is LGHNA, CDR2 YSLEER, per germline. V gave up 4 bases and J gave up 3 bases, with 7 bases separating them. The CDR3 sequence is CASSRVLNQPQHF. The CDR3 nucleotides are TGCGCCAGCAGCCGGGTCCTCAATCAGCCCCAGCATTTT.

The V gene is TRBV4-2, the J gene TRBJ1-2; D is unclear. Trimming stripped 2 bases from V and 8 bases from J, with 6 bases between. Germline assignment: CDR1 LGHNA and CDR2 YNFKEQ. The CDR3 has 11 residues. The CDR3: CASSQTRGYTF. CDR3 DNA sequence: TGTGCCAGCAGCCAAACACGAGGCTACACCTTC.

The V call is TRBV6-6, the J call TRBJ1-1; D is perhaps TRBD1 (5 bases). Trimming stripped 7 bases from V and 0 bases from J, with 12 bases between. In germline, CDR1 is MNHNY, CDR2 SVGAGI (reference sequence). CDR3 length equals 14 residues. The CDR3 nucleotides are TGTGCCAGCATCCAGCAGGGAGTGAACACTGAAGCTTTCTTT. Its translation: CASIQQGVNTEAFF.

This clone is a singleton in its sample. The rearrangement links TRBV4-3 to TRBJ1-2; maybe TRBD1 (6 bases). The CDR3 consists of 15 residues. CDR1 LGHNA and CDR2 YSLEER come from the germline V gene. The V and J ends lost 4 bases and 8 bases respectively, with 20 bases between them. CDR3 sequence: CASSPGVDRARGYTF. As DNA, the CDR3 is TGCGCCAGCAGCCCAGGGGTGGACCGAGCGAGAGGCTACACCTTC.

This chain uses TRBV19 with TRBJ1-1; 10 nucleotides align to TRBD1. CDR3 length equals 16 residues. V dropped 9 bases and J dropped 3; count of bases not matched to a gene: 13. Germline V lookup: CDR1 LNHDA, CDR2 SQIVND (reference sequence). In nucleotides, the CDR3 is TGTGCCAGCTCTCCCCCGGGACAGGGGCGGGACACTGAAGCTTTCTTT. Encoded protein: CASSPPGQGRDTEAFF.

This chain uses TRBV27 with TRBJ1-6, with 8 bases identical to TRBD1. The CDR3 totals 12 residues. Losses at the gene ends were 8 bases for V and 10 bases for J; bases not matched to a gene: 4. Germline CDR1 is MNHEY and CDR2 is SMNVEV (reference sequence). The CDR3 loop is CASGQGRSPLHF. CDR3 coding DNA: TGTGCCAGCGGACAGGGTCGGTCACCCCTCCACTTT.

This rearrangement joins TRBV11-2 to TRBJ1-5; weak D call: TRBD1 (5 bases). Germline V CDR1 and CDR2: SGHAT, FQNNGV. The CDR3 covers 16 residues. Between the trimmed V and J ends, which lost 5 bases and 0 bases, there was a span of 14 bases. CDR3 in amino acids: CASSPGSGHSNQPQHF. The CDR3 nucleotides read TGTGCCAGCAGCCCGGGCTCCGGACATAGCAATCAGCCCCAGCATTTT.

This chain connects TRBV6-5 to TRBJ1-4; 7 bases are shared with TRBD1. This CDR3 comprises 14 residues. Looked up from germline, CDR1 is MNHEY and CDR2 is SVGAGI. Trimming removed 5 bases from V and 7 bases from J; junction bases left unmatched: 7. The CDR3 loop reads CASSQTGLPEKLFF. The CDR3 DNA reads as TGTGCCAGCAGTCAGACAGGGCTCCCTGAAAAACTGTTTTTT.

The rearrangement joins TRBV27 to TRBJ1-3; no clear D. CDR3 length equals 15 residues. Germline loops: CDR1 MNHEY, CDR2 SMNVEV (reference sequence). With 4 bases removed from V and 0 bases from J, the gap between germline ends came to 10 bases. Here the CDR3 DNA reads TGTGCCAGCAGTTCGAGCCGGATCTCTGGAAACACCATATATTTT. Translation: CASSSSRISGNTIYF.

This clone was recorded once. This sequence joins TRBV30 and TRBJ2-7; D not resolved. The CDR3 runs to 17 residues. The germline V gene has CDR1 GTSNPN and CDR2 SVGIG (reference sequence). With 3 bases removed from V and 4 bases from J, the gap between germline ends came to 25 bases. The CDR3 sequence is CAWRGRLRGLAGYEQYF. In DNA, the CDR3 is TGTGCCTGGAGGGGCCGCCTACGTGGGCTCGCCGGGTACGAGCAGTACTTC.

The J gene is TRBJ2-3, the V gene TRBV11-3, with D possibly matching TRBD1 (5 bases). The CDR3 length is 12 residues. Germline-derived CDR1 and CDR2 are SGHNT and YENEEA. Trimming cost V 1 base and J 6 bases, with 5 bases left between them. CDR3 DNA: TGTGCCAGCAGCTTAGGGGGCGATACGCAGTATTTT. Translating it yields CASSLGGDTQYF.

This chain uses TRBV5-4 with TRBJ2-5, with D maybe TRBD2 (5 bases). The CDR3 covers 14 residues. Trimming left V 0 bases short and J 5 bases short, with 11 bases between. Germline loops: CDR1 SGHNT, CDR2 YYREEE (reference sequence). This chain's CDR3 is CASSLAGPGETQYF. As DNA, the CDR3 is TGTGCCAGCAGCTTGGCCGGCCCGGGGGAGACCCAGTACTTC.

The chain is built from TRBV5-6 and TRBJ1-6; tentative D call: TRBD1 (6 bases). Germline V CDR1 and CDR2: SGHDT, YYEEEE. The ends were cut back, 4 bases at V and 4 bases at J, with 9 bases in the middle. The CDR3 is 14 residues long. In nucleotides, the CDR3 is TGTGCCAGCAGCCCCGGACAGTATAATTCACCCCTCCACTTT. The encoded protein is CASSPGQYNSPLHF.

The CDR3 DNA follows: TGTGCCAGCAGTGAGGCGCGGGGGAACACCGGGGAGCTGTTTTTT. Residues: CASSEARGNTGELFF. V usage is TRBV6-6 and J usage is TRBJ2-2; D is possibly TRBD2 (6 bases). The CDR3 has 15 amino acids. From germline, CDR1 is MNHNY and CDR2 SVGAGI (reference sequence). V lost 5 bases, J lost 1 base, and 11 bases lay in between.

The rearrangement links TRBV18 to TRBJ2-5; 12 bases fit TRBD1. The DNA end favors TRBJ2-7, so the J call may be wrong. The CDR3 runs 15 residues. Germline CDR1 is KGHSH and CDR2 is LQKENI. CDR3 DNA: TGTGCCAGCTCACTTCGGGACAGGGGGCCCTACGAGCAGTACTTC. Translated: CASSLRDRGPYEQYF.

J is TRBJ2-3 and V is TRBV4-1, with TRBD2 matching over 10 bases. V was pared by 3 bases and J by 3 bases, with 6 bases of the junction left unmatched. CDR3 length: 16 amino acids. The germline V gene has CDR1 MGHRA and CDR2 YSYEKL. The CDR3 region is CASSHSGRSGTDTQYF. Here the CDR3 DNA reads TGCGCCAGCAGCCATAGCGGGAGGTCTGGTACAGATACGCAGTATTTT.

This clone appeared a single time. This sequence joins TRBV27 and TRBJ2-7; D not resolved. Germline V lookup: CDR1 MNHEY, CDR2 SMNVEV (reference sequence). The CDR3 spans 14 residues. The V gene lost 6 bases and the J gene lost 3 bases, with 15 bases spanning the gap. The CDR3 region is CASRLVALGYEQYF. CDR3 bases: TGTGCCAGCAGGCTAGTAGCCCTAGGCTACGAGCAGTACTTC.

The sample holds a few counts of this clone. V and J are TRBV7-9 and TRBJ1-1; 8 bases fit TRBD1. J gave up 2 bases and V 5 bases, and 10 bases lay outside the gene matches. This CDR3 is 16 amino acids long. The germline CDR1 and CDR2 sequences are SEHNR and FQNEAQ (reference sequence). In DNA form, the CDR3 reads TGTGCCAGCAGCCCAGGGGGCAATGGTAGAAACACTGAAGCTTTCTTT. This gives the protein CASSPGGNGRNTEAFF.

The chain joins TRBV7-2 to TRBJ1-4; no clear D. The V end lost 5 bases, the J end lost 5 bases, and 12 bases lay between the germline ends. Per the germline V gene, CDR1 is SGHTA and CDR2 is FQGNSA. This CDR3 contains 14 residues. For the CDR3, the DNA is TGTGCCAGCAGCCCTGCGGGGTCCAATGAAAAACTGTTTTTT. It yields the protein CASSPAGSNEKLFF.

The chain carries TRBV30 and TRBJ2-1; D perhaps matches TRBD2 (6 bases). This CDR3 region has 13 residues. The V gene's germline CDR1 is GTSNPN and CDR2 SVGIG (reference sequence). Trimming removed 0 bases at V and 6 bases at J, with 9 bases between. CDR3 in DNA: TGTGCCTGGAGTGTAGGAGGGCTCAATGAGCAGTTCTTC. Translating gives CAWSVGGLNEQFF.